The clone carrying this T cell receptor (beta chain) was observed once. Its antigen is still unknown. The PCR contained 60 Vbeta and 13 Jbeta primers. The table came from immunoSEQ multiplex PCR; TCRdb's copy has only in-frame clones and leaves some out. The sample includes 160,000 or so clones, about 80% of them seen just once. The data are from a study of cytomegalovirus exposure and HLA in healthy donors. Study-wide results and limits: A later analysis linked a missense DCLRE1C variant to TCR beta V- and J-gene trimming. Among immune exposure information, only CMV serostatus was available. The analysis excluded some indistinguishable V segments, including TRBV6-2 and TRBV6-3.

Nominally healthy donors provided the samples, though records likely missed some immune exposures. The CDR3 is 15 residues long. Germline lookup yields CDR1 SEHNR and CDR2 FQNEAQ (reference sequence). V lost 4 bases and J lost 4; bases outside the gene matches: 9. The V and J genes are TRBV7-9 and TRBJ1-2; TRBD1 matches at 7 bases. Sequences were obtained from PBMCs. This TCR came from a woman in her 40s in good health and CMV-seronegative. The chain's CDR3 is CASSYTGVVGYGYTF. DNA of the CDR3: TGTGCCAGCAGCTATACAGGGGTAGTAGGCTATGGCTACACCTTC.